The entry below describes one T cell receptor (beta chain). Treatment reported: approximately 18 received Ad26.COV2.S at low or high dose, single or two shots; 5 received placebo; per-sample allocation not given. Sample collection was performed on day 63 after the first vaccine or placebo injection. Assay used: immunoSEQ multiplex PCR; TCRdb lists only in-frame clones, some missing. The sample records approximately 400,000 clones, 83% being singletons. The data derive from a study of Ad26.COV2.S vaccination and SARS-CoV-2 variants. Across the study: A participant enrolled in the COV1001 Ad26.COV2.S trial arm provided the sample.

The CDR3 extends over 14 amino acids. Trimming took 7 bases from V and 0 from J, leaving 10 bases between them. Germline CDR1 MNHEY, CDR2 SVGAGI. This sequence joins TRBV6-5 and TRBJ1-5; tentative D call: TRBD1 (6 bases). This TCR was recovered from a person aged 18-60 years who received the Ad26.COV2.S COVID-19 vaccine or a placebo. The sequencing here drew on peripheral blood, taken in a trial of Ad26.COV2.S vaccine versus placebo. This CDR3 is CASTGHRSNQPQHF. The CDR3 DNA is TGTGCCAGCACGGGACACCGTAGCAATCAGCCCCAGCATTTT.